Below, 26 T cell receptor beta chains from the same sample are listed, as sequenced in a study of CD8 T cells in Susac syndrome. RNA, at about 0.45 to 1 ug, was reverse transcribed with random hexamers. TCRdb re-analysed the immunoSEQ multiplex PCR reads in MiXCR, keeping a single row per CDR3 protein. The table includes about 200,000 distinct CDR3 sequences, 95% detected once. The sample was CD4+ T cells from PBMCs. The source of these receptors is a human donor in good health.

The J gene is TRBJ2-7, the V gene TRBV4-1; no definite D call. V was trimmed by 3 bases and J by 7 bases, leaving 25 bases between them. This CDR3 region has 17 residues. Germline CDR1 reads MGHRA; CDR2 reads YSYEKL. For the CDR3, the DNA is TGCGCCAGCAGCCAGGAGATGACCAGTGGCCCAGATGGGGAGCAGTACGTC. Amino acid sequence: CASSQEMTSGPDGEQYV.

This chain uses TRBV9 with TRBJ2-3; no reliable D call. The ends were cut back, 2 bases at V and 4 bases at J, with 8 bases in the middle. Germline V gives CDR1 SGDLS, CDR2 YYNGEE. This CDR3 has 13 residues. In DNA form, the CDR3 reads TGTGCCAGCAGCGTTTCTTACCCAGATACGCAGTATTTT. This codes for CASSVSYPDTQYF. Together with reference TRBV9 and TRBJ2-3, the CDR3 gives the full variable domain: DSGVTQTPKHLITATGQRVTLRCSPRSGDLSVYWYQQSLDQGLQFLIQYYNGEERAKGNILERFSAQQFPDLHSELNLSSLELGDSALYFCASSVSYPDTQYFGPGTRLTVL.

The chain uses TRBV10-3 and TRBJ1-5, with 9 bases aligning to TRBD1. The CDR3 extends over 15 amino acids. The germline CDR1 and CDR2 sequences are ENHRY and SYGVKD. J was trimmed by 6 bases and V by 4 bases; bases with no gene match: 7. The CDR3 nucleotides are TGTGCCATCAGTGGGACAGGGGCGGACGGTCAGCCCCAGCATTTT. It translates to CAISGTGADGQPQHF.

The V call is TRBV4-3, the J call TRBJ2-7, with a tentative D call TRBD1 (6 bases). This CDR3 spans 16 amino acids. V was shortened by 0 bases and J by 6 bases, with 18 bases between the two germline ends. The germline V gene encodes CDR1 LGHNA and CDR2 YSLEER. The CDR3 DNA sequence: TGCGCCAGCAGCCAAGACCCGACAGGTATCTACCCCGAGCAGTACTTC. It encodes CASSQDPTGIYPEQYF.

The chain employs TRBV3-1 and TRBJ2-4; D tentatively fits TRBD1 or TRBD2 (5 bases each). There are 14 residues in the CDR3. V was pared by 4 bases and J by 7 bases, with 14 bases between. Germline V gene sequence: CDR1 LGHDT, CDR2 YNNKEL (reference sequence). CDR3 amino acids: CASSRLGTVNIQYF. The CDR3, as DNA: TGTGCCAGCAGCCGATTAGGGACGGTTAACATTCAGTACTTC.

This chain connects TRBV20-1 to TRBJ2-5; TRBD2 agrees at 9 bases. The CDR3 is 14 amino acids. Per the germline V gene, CDR1 is DFQATT and CDR2 is SNEGSKA (reference sequence). The CDR3 nucleotides are TGCAGCCCACTCCCCGCTAGCGGGGACCAGACCCAGTACTTC. Translation gives CSPLPASGDQTQYF.

The gene calls are TRBV4-1 and TRBJ1-1; possibly TRBD1 for D (5 bases). Germline V gene data show CDR1 as MGHRA and CDR2 as YSYEKL. The CDR3 covers 18 residues. V was clipped by 0 bases and J by 0 bases, with 17 bases between them. In nucleotides, the CDR3 is TGCGCCAGCAGCCAAGACCCCGGATATGGGACGTTGAACACTGAAGCTTTCTTT. It specifies CASSQDPGYGTLNTEAFF.

The chain recombines TRBV20-1 with TRBJ1-2; the D gene is possibly TRBD1 (6 bases). Between the trimmed V and J ends, which lost 0 bases and 2 bases, there was a span of 13 bases. The CDR3 sequence is 15 residues long. Germline assignment: CDR1 DFQATT and CDR2 SNEGSKA (reference sequence). CDR3 DNA: TGCAGTGCTAGAGATAACTATAGGGGGAACTATGGCTACACCTTC. Translating gives CSARDNYRGNYGYTF.

The chain is built from TRBV6-5 and TRBJ1-2; tentatively, D is TRBD1 (5 bases). This CDR3 is built from 13 residues. Germline loops: CDR1 MNHEY, CDR2 SVGAGI. Trimming shortened V by 3 bases and J by 2 bases, and 7 bases separated the two germline ends. Here the CDR3 DNA reads TGTGCCAGCAGTTATGACAGCAACTATGGCTACACCTTC. Protein product: CASSYDSNYGYTF.

This clonotype has just one count. The rearrangement joins TRBV20-1 to TRBJ2-2; D perhaps matches TRBD1 (5 bases). With 0 bases removed from V and 7 bases from J, the gap between germline ends came to 18 bases. This CDR3 region has 16 residues. In germline, CDR1 is DFQATT, CDR2 SNEGSKA (reference sequence). In DNA form, the CDR3 reads TGCAGTGCTAGAGATGCACAGGTTCCCGAACACGGGGAGCTGTTTTTT. It encodes CSARDAQVPEHGELFF.

This chain joins TRBV30 and TRBJ2-3; D is undetermined. Trimming cost V 4 bases and J 2 bases, with 7 bases left between them. This CDR3 is 12 amino acids long. CDR1 is GTSNPN and CDR2 is SVGIG in the germline V gene (reference sequence). Here the CDR3 DNA reads TGTGCCTGGACTAACCTCACAGATACGCAGTATTTT. It translates to CAWTNLTDTQYF.

The chain links TRBV29-1 to TRBJ2-1; TRBD1 is a possible D gene (7 bases). Germline V CDR1 and CDR2: SQVTM, ANQGSEA. The CDR3 loop spans 13 amino acids. Trimming shortened V by 5 bases and J by 6 bases, and 14 bases separated the two germline ends. CDR3 sequence: CSVTSGGGNEQFF. The CDR3 region has the DNA TGCAGCGTTACCTCAGGGGGAGGCAATGAGCAGTTCTTC.

J is TRBJ2-1 and V is TRBV30, with TRBD2 matching 8 bases. Germline lookup yields CDR1 GTSNPN and CDR2 SVGIG (reference sequence). The trim removed 4 bases at V and 6 bases at J, leaving 8 bases unmatched. The CDR3 is 14 amino acids. This CDR3 is CAWTRLATTNEQFF. The CDR3 DNA sequence: TGTGCCTGGACCAGACTAGCGACCACCAATGAGCAGTTCTTC.

The chain is built from TRBV20-1 and TRBJ2-7, with 13 nucleotides matching TRBD2. Germline V gives CDR1 DFQATT, CDR2 SNEGSKA (reference sequence). V was clipped by 3 bases and J by 9 bases; unmatched bases: 5. This CDR3 has 13 amino acids. CDR3 amino acids: CSARGTSGISQYV. DNA for the CDR3: TGCAGTGCTAGGGGGACTAGCGGGATATCGCAGTACGTC.

This chain connects TRBV3-1 to TRBJ2-1, with a weak D call TRBD2 (5 bases). V lost 3 bases, J lost 7 bases, and 16 bases lay in between. CDR1 is LGHDT and CDR2 is YNNKEL in the germline V gene (reference sequence). The CDR3 loop spans 15 amino acids. As DNA, the CDR3 is TGTGCCAGCAGCCAGCTAGCTGACCTATCGAATGAGCAGTTCTTC. Its protein product is CASSQLADLSNEQFF.

This chain connects TRBV9 to TRBJ2-5; the D gene is possibly TRBD1 (6 bases). V shed 1 base and J shed 5 bases, with 15 bases lying between them. This CDR3 is built from 15 residues. Germline V lookup: CDR1 SGDLS, CDR2 YYNGEE. The CDR3 nucleotides are TGTGCCAGCAGCGTATTTCAGGGGATTAAGGAGACCCAGTACTTC. It translates to CASSVFQGIKETQYF.

The genes are TRBV29-1 and TRBJ2-1; 10 positions match TRBD2. CDR3 length equals 15 residues. With V trimmed by 2 bases and J by 3 bases, 4 bases remained unmatched. Per the germline V gene, CDR1 is SQVTM and CDR2 is ANQGSEA. This CDR3 reads CSVETPSGGYNEQFF. DNA for the CDR3: TGCAGCGTTGAAACTCCTAGCGGGGGCTACAATGAGCAGTTCTTC.

In this sample, this clonotype turned up once. The chain joins TRBV14 to TRBJ1-1; D possibly corresponds to TRBD1 (5 bases). The germline CDR1 and CDR2 sequences are SGHDN and FVKESK. This CDR3 region has 17 residues. V lost 0 bases, J lost 0 bases, and 14 bases lay in between. CDR3 amino acids: CASSQDLRSGMNTEAFF. CDR3 coding DNA: TGTGCCAGCAGCCAAGATCTCCGGTCAGGGATGAACACTGAAGCTTTCTTT.

This clonotype was recorded only once. The V gene is TRBV9, the J gene TRBJ1-6, with D possibly being TRBD1 (6 bases). V dropped 4 bases and J dropped 2 bases, with 13 bases sitting between them. From germline, CDR1 is SGDLS and CDR2 YYNGEE. This CDR3 comprises 16 residues. The CDR3 DNA is TGTGCCAGCAGCCCTCAGGACAGACCCTATAATTCACCCCTCCACTTT. Amino acid sequence: CASSPQDRPYNSPLHF.

The rearrangement uses TRBV29-1 and TRBJ2-2, with no clear D. V lost 5 bases, J lost 2 bases, and 9 bases lay in between. Germline lookup yields CDR1 SQVTM and CDR2 ANQGSEA. The CDR3 runs 13 residues. CDR3 amino acids: CSVSRLNTGELFF. Written as DNA, the CDR3 is TGCAGCGTTTCACGACTTAACACCGGGGAGCTGTTTTTT.

The chain recombines TRBV3-1 with TRBJ1-1, with no clear D. CDR3 length equals 13 residues. CDR1 is LGHDT and CDR2 is YNNKEL in the germline V gene (reference sequence). The ends were cut back, 4 bases at V and 9 bases at J, with 15 bases in the middle. DNA for the CDR3: TGTGCCAGCAGCCGTGCCTCAGCGTATCAAGCTTTCTTT. It is translated as CASSRASAYQAFF.

V usage is TRBV30 and J usage is TRBJ2-7; 7 positions match TRBD1. CDR1 GTSNPN and CDR2 SVGIG come from the germline V gene (reference sequence). The CDR3 is 15 residues long. The V gene end was trimmed by 1 base and the J gene end by 5 bases; junction bases not matched to a gene: 11. CDR3 sequence (DNA): TGTGCCTGGAGTGCCGAGACAGGGACCCCCCACGAGCAGTACGTC. Protein sequence: CAWSAETGTPHEQYV.

This clonotype was seen once. The chain combines TRBV9 with TRBJ2-6; a possible D gene is TRBD1 (5 bases). Looked up from germline, CDR1 is SGDLS and CDR2 is YYNGEE. Trimming cost V 2 bases and J 4 bases, with 19 bases left between them. The CDR3 is made up of 18 amino acids. The DNA for the CDR3 is TGTGCCAGCAGCGTCGAGATTAGGGCAGGGCCAGGGGCCAACGTCCTGACTTTC. It codes for CASSVEIRAGPGANVLTF.

The J gene is TRBJ1-2, the V gene TRBV20-1; possible D gene TRBD1, 5 bases. Germline CDR1 reads DFQATT; CDR2 reads SNEGSKA (reference sequence). Trimming removed 5 bases at V and 4 bases at J, with 8 bases between. The CDR3 spans 11 residues. The CDR3 is CSAPGIYGYTF. The CDR3 bases are TGCAGTGCTCCAGGGATCTATGGCTACACCTTC.

The chain joins TRBV29-1 to TRBJ1-1; D is ambiguous. The germline V and J ends were trimmed by 5 bases and 4 bases, with 11 bases remaining between them. Germline lookup yields CDR1 SQVTM and CDR2 ANQGSEA. CDR3 size: 12 residues. The CDR3 region is CSVIPDVTEAFF. CDR3 DNA: TGCAGCGTTATTCCGGACGTCACTGAAGCTTTCTTT.

The chain uses TRBV5-1 and TRBJ2-3; D remains unclear. V was cut by 2 bases and J by 2 bases, with 9 bases left in between. The CDR3 loop spans 14 amino acids. Germline loops: CDR1 SGHRS, CDR2 YFSETQ. Written as DNA, the CDR3 is TGCGCCAGCAGCTTAGGTGGGGACACAGATACGCAGTATTTT. This encodes CASSLGGDTDTQYF.